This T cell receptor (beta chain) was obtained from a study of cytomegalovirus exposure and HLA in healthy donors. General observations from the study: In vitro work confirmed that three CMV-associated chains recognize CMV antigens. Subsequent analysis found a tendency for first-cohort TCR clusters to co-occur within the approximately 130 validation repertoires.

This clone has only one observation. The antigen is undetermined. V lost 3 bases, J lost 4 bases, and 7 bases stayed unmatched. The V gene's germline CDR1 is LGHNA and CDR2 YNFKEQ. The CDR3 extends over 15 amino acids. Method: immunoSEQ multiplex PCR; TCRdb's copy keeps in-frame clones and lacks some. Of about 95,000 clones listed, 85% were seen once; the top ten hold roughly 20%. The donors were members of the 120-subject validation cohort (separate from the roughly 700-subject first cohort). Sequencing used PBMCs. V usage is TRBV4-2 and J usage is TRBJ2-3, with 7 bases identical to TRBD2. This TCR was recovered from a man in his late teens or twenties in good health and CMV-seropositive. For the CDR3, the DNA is TGTGCCAGCAGCCATGGACTAGTAAGGTCAGATACGCAGTATTTT. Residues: CASSHGLVRSDTQYF.